The 30 T cell receptor beta chains presented below share a single source sample, sequenced in a study of long-term antiretroviral therapy in people with HIV. With survey level as its setting, the immunoSEQ assay was v3.0. Assay used: immunoSEQ multiplex PCR; TCRdb lists only in-frame clones, some missing. Of 20,000 to 25,000 clones listed, roughly 84% are singletons. Specimen: unsorted PBMCs, collected 1.2 years after starting antiretroviral therapy. These receptor sequences come from a woman aged 40-49 years with HIV.

V and J are TRBV29-1 and TRBJ2-5; the match to TRBD2 covers 9 bases. The CDR3 has 16 amino acids. The trim removed 4 bases at V and 5 bases at J, leaving 14 bases unmatched. In germline, CDR1 is SQVTM, CDR2 ANQGSEA. The CDR3 is CSVVFVSGSHTETQYF. In nucleotides, the CDR3 is TGCAGCGTTGTCTTCGTTAGCGGGAGCCACACCGAGACCCAGTACTTC.

The chain carries TRBV4-1 and TRBJ2-5; the match to TRBD2 covers 8 bases. Germline CDR1 is MGHRA and CDR2 is YSYEKL. The CDR3 totals 18 residues. V was pared by 0 bases and J by 1 base, with 10 bases of the junction left unmatched. The CDR3 region is CASSQDSLAGTSQETQYF. CDR3 DNA sequence: TGCGCCAGCAGCCAAGATAGCCTAGCGGGCACCTCCCAAGAGACCCAGTACTTC.

This clone has more than one count but fewer than ten. This chain links TRBV28 with TRBJ2-7; possibly TRBD1 for D (5 bases). V was shortened by 4 bases and J by 3 bases, with 7 bases between the two germline ends. This CDR3 has 12 residues. CDR1 is MDHEN, CDR2 SYDVKM, per germline. The CDR3 is CASSSGIYEQYF. The CDR3 coding sequence is TGTGCCAGCAGTTCAGGGATCTACGAGCAGTACTTC.

The V and J genes are TRBV5-1 and TRBJ2-7, with D uncertain. The CDR3 totals 15 residues. In germline, CDR1 is SGHRS, CDR2 YFSETQ. The germline V and J ends were trimmed by 3 bases and 0 bases, with 13 bases remaining between them. The CDR3: CASSSRESSSYEQYF. The CDR3 nucleotides read TGCGCCAGCAGCTCCCGTGAAAGTAGCTCCTACGAGCAGTACTTC.

The chain recombines TRBV29-1 with TRBJ1-1; D remains ambiguous. The CDR3 is 13 amino acids. V was shortened by 4 bases and J by 0 bases, with 9 bases between the two germline ends. The germline V gene encodes CDR1 SQVTM and CDR2 ANQGSEA. CDR3 protein: CSVGRLMNTEAFF. The DNA of the CDR3 is TGCAGCGTTGGAAGACTCATGAACACTGAAGCTTTCTTT.

CDR3 DNA: TGTGCCAGCAGCTTAACTAGCGGGAGAGGTGAGCAGTTCTTC. Translation: CASSLTSGRGEQFF. The V gene is TRBV2, the J gene TRBJ2-1; 11 bases fit TRBD2. CDR1 is SNHLY and CDR2 is FYNNEI in the germline V gene. The CDR3 has 14 residues. V was clipped by 6 bases and J by 9 bases; unmatched bases: 7. Looking up the rest from reference TRBV2 and TRBJ2-1 gives the full variable domain: EPEVTQTPSHQVTQMGQEVILRCVPISNHLYFYWYRQILGQKVEFLVSFYNNEISEKSEIFDDQFSVERPDGSNFTLKIRSTKLEDSAMYFCASSLTSGRGEQFFGPGTRLTVL.

The chain is built from TRBV7-8 and TRBJ2-3; 8 bases map to TRBD2. The CDR3 runs 16 residues. Per the germline V gene, CDR1 is SGHVS and CDR2 is FQNEAQ. J was trimmed by 1 base and V by 0 bases; bases with no gene match: 3. Here the CDR3 reads CASSLALSGGTDTQYF. Here the CDR3 DNA reads TGTGCCAGCAGCTTAGCTCTTAGCGGGGGCACAGATACGCAGTATTTT.

This chain uses TRBV12-5 with TRBJ1-5; D may be TRBD1 (5 bases). This CDR3 has 14 amino acids. The germline gives CDR1 LGHNT, CDR2 FRNRAP. V was clipped by 6 bases and J by 5 bases, with 14 bases between them. CDR3 sequence (DNA): TGTGCTAGTGGCGAACAGGAGGCGTATCAGCCCCAGCATTTT. Residues: CASGEQEAYQPQHF.

The chain uses TRBV27 and TRBJ2-1; 7 bases match TRBD1. The V and J ends lost 6 bases and 4 bases, in that order; junction bases with no gene match: 3. The CDR3 runs 13 residues. Per the germline V gene, CDR1 is MNHEY and CDR2 is SMNVEV (reference sequence). The CDR3, as DNA: TGTGCCAGCAGAATGGACAGGTACAATGAGCAGTTCTTC. Translation gives CASRMDRYNEQFF.

This clone occurred once. The rearrangement joins TRBV4-3 to TRBJ1-2; D gene uncertain. CDR1 LGHNA and CDR2 YSLEER come from the germline V gene. This CDR3 is built from 16 residues. V lost 0 bases and J 2 bases, leaving 13 bases between the germline ends. The CDR3 protein is CASSQDGASNNYGYTF. In DNA form, the CDR3 reads TGCGCCAGCAGCCAAGATGGAGCATCTAACAACTATGGCTACACCTTC.

This clone was observed a few times. The genes are TRBV27 and TRBJ2-5; no clear D gene. Germline CDR1 reads MNHEY; CDR2 reads SMNVEV (reference sequence). The CDR3 spans 10 residues. Trimming pared 8 bases from V and 2 bases from J, leaving 3 bases between. The CDR3 protein is CASGQETQYF. DNA for the CDR3: TGTGCCAGCGGTCAAGAGACCCAGTACTTC.

The chain joins TRBV29-1 to TRBJ2-2, with D unclear. The CDR3 length is 14 residues. V dropped 3 bases and J dropped 0 bases, with 8 bases sitting between them. Germline values: CDR1 SQVTM, CDR2 ANQGSEA. DNA of the CDR3: TGCAGCGTTGAGTCGCCAACGAACACCGGGGAGCTGTTTTTT. This translates into CSVESPTNTGELFF.

The rearrangement links TRBV29-1 to TRBJ2-1; D might be TRBD2 (5 bases). Germline V lookup: CDR1 SQVTM, CDR2 ANQGSEA. CDR3 length equals 15 residues. The V end lost 7 bases, the J end lost 8 bases, and 24 bases lay between the germline ends. CDR3 nucleotide sequence: TGCAGCGGCCGCATCACAGCGGATTTTGTCGATGAGCAGTTCTTC. Translating gives CSGRITADFVDEQFF.

This clone is labeled as medium-sized. V is TRBV5-1 and J is TRBJ2-1; 11 bases line up with TRBD2. Per germline, CDR1 SGHRS and CDR2 YFSETQ. There are 16 residues in the CDR3. V trimming: 4 bases; J trimming: 4 bases; junction bases outside the gene matches: 7. CDR3 sequence (DNA): TGCGCCAGCAGCGCCCCCCTAGCGGGAGGTTACAATGAGCAGTTCTTC. Translated, it gives CASSAPLAGGYNEQFF.

The chain carries TRBV14 and TRBJ2-1; D possibly uses TRBD1 or TRBD2 (5 bases each). V lost 0 bases and J 6 bases, leaving 12 bases between the germline ends. This CDR3 comprises 15 residues. CDR1 and CDR2 (germline): SGHDN, FVKESK. CDR3 DNA sequence: TGTGCCAGCAGCCAAGATCTGGGGACGGGCAATGAGCAGTTCTTC. Protein sequence: CASSQDLGTGNEQFF.

The chain carries TRBV7-9 and TRBJ2-2, with TRBD1 identical over 8 bases. In germline, CDR1 is SEHNR, CDR2 FQNEAQ (reference sequence). CDR3 length equals 16 residues. J gave up 0 bases and V 5 bases, and 5 bases lay outside the gene matches. The CDR3 protein is CASSGRGPTNTGELFF. In nucleotides, the CDR3 is TGTGCCAGCAGCGGCAGGGGGCCTACGAACACCGGGGAGCTGTTTTTT.

The J gene is TRBJ1-2, the V gene TRBV10-3, with D maybe TRBD1 (5 bases). From germline, CDR1 is ENHRY and CDR2 SYGVKD. This CDR3 has 13 amino acids. V shed 2 bases and J shed 2 bases, with 6 bases lying between them. The CDR3 here is CAISEGGNYGYTF. For the CDR3, the DNA is TGTGCCATCAGTGAGGGGGGGAACTATGGCTACACCTTC.

The chain uses TRBV11-2 and TRBJ2-7; D gene unclear. In germline, CDR1 is SGHAT, CDR2 FQNNGV. This CDR3 is 14 amino acids long. V was cut by 2 bases and J by 10 bases, with 18 bases left in between. In nucleotides, the CDR3 is TGTGCCAGCAGCTTAAAGAGGTTGGATGGCAGACAGTACTTC. It specifies CASSLKRLDGRQYF.

This sequence joins TRBV6-1 and TRBJ1-3; D is ambiguous. The CDR3 totals 15 residues. Trimming removed 4 bases from V and 0 bases from J, with 10 bases in between. The germline V gene has CDR1 MNHNS and CDR2 SASEGT. Here the CDR3 reads CASSGAASSGNTIYF. CDR3 nucleotides: TGTGCCAGCAGTGGAGCGGCCAGCTCTGGAAACACCATATATTTT.

The chain combines TRBV5-1 with TRBJ1-3; D uncertain. The V end was cut by 0 bases, the J end by 4 bases, with 8 bases between. Germline CDR1 is SGHRS and CDR2 is YFSETQ. This CDR3 region has 14 residues. The DNA for the CDR3 is TGCGCCAGCAGCTTGGAATTTCCCGGAAACACCATATATTTT. This codes for CASSLEFPGNTIYF.

The gene calls are TRBV18 and TRBJ2-5; 11 nucleotides align to TRBD2. Unmatched junction bases numbered 7, after V lost 4 bases and J lost 0 bases. The CDR3 covers 17 residues. In germline, CDR1 is KGHSH, CDR2 LQKENI. Here the CDR3 reads CASSLGTSGPHQETQYF. As DNA, the CDR3 is TGTGCCAGCTCACTAGGGACTAGCGGACCGCACCAAGAGACCCAGTACTTC.

The chain has TRBV6-5 and TRBJ1-2; tentative D call: TRBD1 (6 bases). The V end was cut by 5 bases, the J end by 8 bases, with 15 bases between. CDR3 size: 13 residues. CDR1 MNHEY and CDR2 SVGAGI come from the germline V gene. The DNA of the CDR3 is TGTGCCAGCAGTACACAACAGGGAGGCGGCTACACCTTC. Protein: CASSTQQGGGYTF.

The chain has TRBV4-2 and TRBJ2-2, with a tentative D call TRBD2 (5 bases). Trimming removed 0 bases from V and 0 bases from J, with 8 bases in between. Germline V CDR1 and CDR2: LGHNA, YNFKEQ. CDR3 size: 16 residues. Here the CDR3 DNA reads TGTGCCAGCAGCCAAGATGCTAGCTCGAACACCGGGGAGCTGTTTTTT. Its protein product is CASSQDASSNTGELFF.

The chain uses TRBV25-1 and TRBJ1-4; D possibly corresponds to TRBD1 (5 bases). The V gene lost 2 bases and the J gene lost 10 bases, with 17 bases spanning the gap. Germline CDR1 reads MGHDK; CDR2 reads SYGVNS. This CDR3 has 15 residues. CDR3 sequence (DNA): TGTGCCAGCAGTGAACGGGACCCCCGAACGGGAAAACTGTTTTTT. It is translated as CASSERDPRTGKLFF.

Only a few counts were recorded for this clone. The chain couples TRBV5-4 to TRBJ1-5; no clear D. With 5 bases removed from V and 2 bases from J, the gap between germline ends came to 8 bases. The germline gives CDR1 SGHNT, CDR2 YYREEE (reference sequence). The CDR3 sequence is 13 residues long. The CDR3 sequence is CASSWGGNQPQHF. DNA for the CDR3: TGTGCCAGCAGTTGGGGTGGCAATCAGCCCCAGCATTTT.

The rearrangement links TRBV5-8 to TRBJ1-2; a weak D match, TRBD1 (5 bases). Germline CDR1 is SGHTS and CDR2 is YDEGEE. The CDR3 length is 12 residues. Trimming shortened V by 4 bases and J by 8 bases, and 12 bases separated the two germline ends. CDR3 DNA: TGTGCCAGCAGCGGGGACCGGGCGGGCTACACCTTC. As protein: CASSGDRAGYTF.

The chain has TRBV14 and TRBJ1-1; D is unresolved. V lost 3 bases, J lost 0 bases, and 11 bases lay in between. CDR3 length: 15 residues. Germline CDR1 SGHDN, CDR2 FVKESK. DNA for the CDR3: TGTGCCAGCAGCCATCTGAAGGTCTTGAACACTGAAGCTTTCTTT. Protein product: CASSHLKVLNTEAFF.

The rearrangement joins TRBV14 to TRBJ2-6; D gene uncertain. Germline CDR1 reads SGHDN; CDR2 reads FVKESK. V lost 3 bases and J lost 0, with 15 bases in between. The CDR3 has 18 residues. CDR3 protein: CASSHLWRTGSGANVLTF. For the CDR3, the DNA is TGTGCCAGCAGCCACCTCTGGCGGACCGGCTCTGGGGCCAACGTCCTGACTTTC.

The chain recombines TRBV7-3 with TRBJ2-1, with TRBD2 identical over 9 bases. The CDR3 length is 16 residues. Per germline, CDR1 SGHTA and CDR2 FQGTGA. The J segment lost 6 bases and the V segment lost 2 bases, leaving 8 bases of the junction unmatched. CDR3 sequence reads: CASSLAASGKFNEQFF. CDR3 DNA sequence: TGTGCCAGCAGCTTAGCGGCTAGCGGGAAGTTCAATGAGCAGTTCTTC.

The chain uses TRBV18 and TRBJ1-6, with D possibly TRBD1 on 6 matching bases. This CDR3 contains 17 residues. Germline-derived CDR1 and CDR2 are KGHSH and LQKENI. V lost 6 bases, J lost 5 bases, and 20 bases lay in between. The CDR3 DNA follows: TGTGCCAGCTCCCCCGCAGGGGCCGCATGGAATAATTCACCCCTCCACTTT. Translated: CASSPAGAAWNNSPLHF.